The 3 T cell receptor beta chains in this list originate from one sample, sequenced in a study of CD8+CD57+ T cells in acquired aplastic anemia. The template used for profiling TCR beta VDJ and CDR3 was genomic DNA. TCRdb independently ran MiXCR on the reads; one entry per CDR3 protein. In the table there are over 150,000 distinct CDR3 sequences, 35% to 55% of which are singletons. The source material was sorted CD4+, CD8+, or CD8+CD57+ T cells (not recorded which) from PBMCs. The receptors shown here come from a human donor in good health.

CDR3 amino acids: CASSFRGPGRGNEQFF. The DNA of the CDR3 is TGTGCCAGCAGTTTCAGGGGGCCAGGGCGAGGGAATGAGCAGTTCTTC. The rearrangement joins TRBV27 to TRBJ2-1, with TRBD1 identical over 8 bases. V dropped 3 bases and J dropped 7; count of bases not matched to a gene: 11. The CDR3 loop spans 16 amino acids. The germline gives CDR1 MNHEY, CDR2 SMNVEV (reference sequence).

As concerns this clonotype: A much larger clone lies a single base off, so this may be a read error. The CDR3 region is CASCRSRSGDEQFF. In nucleotides, the CDR3 is TGTGCCAGCTGCAGGTCGAGGTCGGGCGATGAGCAGTTCTTC. This chain connects TRBV6-1 to TRBJ2-1, with D uncertain. Per germline, CDR1 MNHNS and CDR2 SASEGT. V lost 8 bases to trimming and J lost 8 bases, with 19 bases between them. This CDR3 is built from 14 residues.

This clonotype was seen once. The chain uses TRBV29-1 and TRBJ2-7; the D gene is possibly TRBD1 (5 bases). The CDR3 runs 13 residues. The germline V and J ends were trimmed by 1 base and 1 base, with 8 bases remaining between them. CDR1 and CDR2 (germline): SQVTM, ANQGSEA. CDR3 DNA sequence: TGCAGCGTTGAAGGGCACAGGTCCTACGAGCAGTACTTC. This sequence encodes CSVEGHRSYEQYF.